This is a list of T cell receptor beta chains from one sample in a study of blood T cells in healthy people across ages. TCRdb redid the calling of the 5' RACE reads with MiXCR, one entry per CDR3 protein. Among about 1.7 million distinct CDR3 sequences listed, roughly 27% were seen once. Sequencing was carried out using blood. The receptors here all came from a woman aged 25 to 39 in good health. The CDR3 runs from the conserved cysteine through the conserved F or W. Each record gives: V gene, clone size, D gene, J gene, CDR3 protein, CDR3 DNA. The D gene is left open where the match is weak. Clone size appears in some rows only: once, few, many, or a class for an expanded clone.

TRBV9	few	.	TRBJ1-1	CASSVAQGRTEAFF	TGTGCCAGCAGCGTAGCACAGGGAAGGACTGAAGCTTTCTTT
TRBV24-1	.	.	TRBJ2-5	CATSDPQGRETQYF	TGTGCCACCAGTGATCCCCAGGGCCGGGAGACCCAGTACTTC
TRBV5-1	.	TRBD2	TRBJ2-4	CASSLPGGGNIQYF	TGCGCCAGCAGCTTGCCCGGGGGGGGGAACATTCAGTACTTC
TRBV29-1	.	TRBD1	TRBJ2-1	CSAETGQASNEQFF	TGCAGCGCTGAAACGGGACAGGCCTCAAATGAGCAGTTCTTC
TRBV4-3	once	.	TRBJ1-2	CASSQDWTSSYNYGYTF	TGCGCCAGCAGCCAAGATTGGACCAGCAGCTATAACTATGGCTACACCTTC
TRBV29-1	.	.	TRBJ2-7	CSVGGLGSSYEQYF	TGCAGCGTTGGGGGGCTAGGTTCCTCCTACGAGCAGTACTTC
TRBV20-1	.	.	TRBJ1-1	CTPSNTEAFF	TGCACCCCGTCGAACACTGAAGCTTTCTTT
TRBV20-1	few	TRBD2	TRBJ2-3	CSAKGLAPDTQYF	TGCAGTGCAAAAGGACTAGCGCCAGATACGCAGTATTTT
TRBV7-2	.	TRBD2	TRBJ2-5	CASSPPPAGGLETQYF	TGTGCCAGCAGCCCCCCCCCGGCGGGGGGGCTAGAGACCCAGTACTTC
TRBV12-3/TRBV12-4	.	TRBD2	TRBJ2-5	CASTIGLAGGPTATQYF	TGTGCCAGCACCATAGGACTGGCGGGGGGCCCGACGGCGACCCAGTACTTC
TRBV6-5	many	.	TRBJ2-7	CASRKGDSVLEQYF	TGTGCCAGCAGAAAGGGGGACTCCGTTCTTGAGCAGTACTTC
TRBV5-1	.	TRBD1	TRBJ1-1	CASSLGLWDSSEAFF	TGCGCCAGCAGCTTAGGGTTGTGGGACAGCTCTGAAGCTTTCTTT
TRBV11-2	few	TRBD1	TRBJ2-5	CANSPNRGRGETQYF	TGTGCCAACAGCCCAAACAGGGGTCGGGGAGAGACCCAGTACTTC
TRBV24-1	few	.	TRBJ2-2	CATSDSPQGPGELFF	TGTGCCACCAGTGATTCACCCCAGGGCCCAGGGGAGCTGTTTTTT
TRBV12-3/TRBV12-4	many	.	TRBJ2-1	CASSLTLAYNEQFF	TGTGCCAGCAGTCTAACCCTAGCTTACAATGAGCAGTTCTTC
TRBV6-6	.	.	TRBJ2-1	CASSYSRGLRNEQFF	TGTGCCAGCAGTTACTCGAGGGGACTTCGCAATGAGCAGTTCTTC
TRBV12-3/TRBV12-4	many	.	TRBJ1-2	CASSTRDGYTF	TGTGCCAGCAGTACCAGGGATGGCTACACCTTC
TRBV28	.	TRBD2	TRBJ2-5	CASSLPGSGVQETQYF	TGTGCCAGCAGTTTACCGGGTAGCGGGGTTCAAGAGACCCAGTACTTC
TRBV12-3/TRBV12-4	many	TRBD2	TRBJ2-7	CASSGGGGWNEQYF	TGTGCCAGCAGTGGGGGGGGAGGTTGGAACGAGCAGTACTTC
TRBV4-1	.	.	TRBJ2-1	CASSQEARRGEQFF	TGCGCCAGCAGCCAAGAAGCTCGGCGGGGTGAGCAGTTCTTC
TRBV15	.	.	TRBJ1-4	CATSRHFGTEKLFF	TGTGCCACCAGCAGACATTTTGGCACTGAAAAACTGTTTTTT
TRBV5-1	few	.	TRBJ2-1	CASSLEASWEQFF	TGCGCCAGCAGCTTGGAGGCCAGCTGGGAGCAGTTCTTC
TRBV7-2	.	TRBD2	TRBJ2-1	CASTVLAGDLSTGNEQFF	TGTGCCAGCACCGTACTAGCGGGAGACCTCTCTACTGGGAATGAGCAGTTCTTC
TRBV7-9	.	.	TRBJ2-7	CASSLAGRTSYEQYF	TGTGCCAGCAGCTTAGCCGGGCGTACGTCCTACGAGCAGTACTTC
TRBV4-2	few	TRBD1	TRBJ2-7	CASSQEGQNCEQYF	TGTGCCAGCAGCCAAGAGGGACAGAACTGCGAGCAGTACTTC
TRBV2	.	.	TRBJ2-5	CASSELRGAETQYF	TGTGCCAGCAGTGAGCTCAGGGGGGCAGAGACCCAGTACTTC
TRBV5-1	many	TRBD1	TRBJ1-2	CASSGRGQGDGYTF	TGCGCCAGCAGCGGAAGGGGACAGGGGGACGGCTACACCTTC
TRBV20-1	.	.	TRBJ2-5	CSATSFAGSQETQYF	TGCAGTGCTACCTCTTTCGCGGGGAGCCAAGAGACCCAGTACTTC
TRBV20-1	many	TRBD2	TRBJ2-5	CSAVGTSGRGVETQYF	TGCAGTGCAGTAGGGACTAGCGGGAGGGGCGTGGAGACCCAGTACTTC
TRBV6-5	few	.	TRBJ1-1	CASGRGRGNTEAFF	TGTGCCAGCGGGCGGGGAAGAGGGAACACTGAAGCTTTCTTT
TRBV20-1	few	.	TRBJ2-1	CSAQSPPYKTYNEQFF	TGCAGTGCTCAATCCCCGCCCTACAAGACCTACAATGAGCAGTTCTTC
TRBV7-2	.	TRBD2	TRBJ2-2	CAGKAAGGPTGELFF	TGTGCCGGTAAAGCCGCGGGGGGGCCAACCGGGGAGCTGTTTTTT
TRBV7-2	few	.	TRBJ2-3	CASFGASTDTQYF	TGTGCCAGCTTTGGGGCAAGCACAGATACGCAGTATTTT
TRBV9	.	.	TRBJ1-2	CASSVVAQNYGYTF	TGTGCCAGCAGCGTAGTTGCACAAAACTATGGCTACACCTTC
TRBV5-1	.	TRBD1	TRBJ2-2	CASRKWTGMNTGELFF	TGCGCCAGCCGCAAATGGACAGGGATGAACACCGGGGAGCTGTTTTTT
TRBV4-1	many	.	TRBJ1-5	CASSPRTGANQPQHF	TGCGCCAGCAGCCCCCGGACTGGTGCTAATCAGCCCCAGCATTTT
TRBV2	few	.	TRBJ2-2	CASNPRNTGELFF	TGTGCCAGCAATCCCAGGAACACCGGGGAGCTGTTTTTT
TRBV7-9	.	.	TRBJ2-1	CASSLITLGTNEQFF	TGTGCCAGCAGCTTAATCACCCTTGGGACTAATGAGCAGTTCTTC
TRBV6-1	many	.	TRBJ1-2	CASSERTPYGYTF	TGTGCCAGCAGTGAAAGGACACCTTATGGCTACACCTTC
TRBV12-3/TRBV12-4	.	TRBD2	TRBJ2-4	CASSLGPSRGLRLAKTIQYF	TGTGCCAGCAGTTTAGGACCCTCCAGAGGTCTAAGACTAGCCAAAACCATTCAGTACTTC
TRBV7-9	.	TRBD2	TRBJ2-7	CASSVSGGLYEQYF	TGTGCCAGCAGCGTTAGCGGGGGGCTCTACGAGCAGTACTTC
TRBV12-3/TRBV12-4	once	TRBD1	TRBJ1-2	CASSSDRNYSYTF	TGTGCCAGCAGTTCGGACAGGAACTATAGCTACACCTTC